Included here is one T cell receptor (beta chain) sequence, with context. The source of the sample is a study of blood T cells in healthy people across ages. This CDR3 contains 19 residues. The germline CDR1 and CDR2 sequences are SGHRS and YFSETQ. Next came a second PCR, run for about 7 to 12 cycles, which used a sample-barcoded 5' primer along with a J-beta primer mix. TCRdb processed the 5' RACE reads anew with MiXCR; each CDR3 protein has one entry. The profile shows 1.5 million or so distinct CDR3 sequences, approximately 40% of them singletons. The sequence derives from a woman aged 18-29 years in good health. The sample comprised blood. V is TRBV5-1 and J is TRBJ2-1; 8 nucleotides match TRBD2. The J call may be incorrect, as the DNA end agrees better with TRBJ2-7. DNA for the CDR3: TGCGCCAGCAGCCCCGGGGTAGCGGGACTGCCTAGCTCCTACAATGAGCAGTACTTC. Translation: CASSPGVAGLPSSYNEQYF.